One sample yielded the 21 T cell receptor beta chains listed below, sequenced in a study of cytomegalovirus exposure and HLA in healthy donors. PCR amplification relied on 60 Vbeta primers (plus 13 Jbeta primers). Only in-frame clones appear in the TCRdb table, and some are missing; sequencing was by immunoSEQ multiplex PCR. The table lists fewer than 120,000 clones, approximately 83% of them singletons. Specimen: PBMCs. These receptors all come from a middle-aged man in good health and CMV-seronegative.

V is TRBV7-9 and J is TRBJ1-1, with D tentatively TRBD1 (5 bases). Germline V gives CDR1 SEHNR, CDR2 FQNEAQ (reference sequence). V was pared by 5 bases and J by 0 bases, with 16 bases between. The CDR3 loop spans 16 amino acids. The CDR3 here is CASSLRVSTMNTEAFF. The CDR3 DNA reads TGTGCCAGCAGCCTCAGGGTCTCTACGATGAACACTGAAGCTTTCTTT. Combining the CDR3 with reference TRBV7-9 and TRBJ1-1 gives the whole variable domain DTGVSQNPRHKITKRGQNVTFRCDPISEHNRLYWYRQTLGQGPEFLTYFQNEAQLEKSRLLSDRFSAERPKGSFSTLEIQRTEQGDSAMYLCASSLRVSTMNTEAFFGQGTRLTVV.

The chain is built from TRBV30 and TRBJ1-5, with D unclear. With 2 bases removed from V and 7 bases from J, the gap between germline ends came to 9 bases. The germline V gene encodes CDR1 GTSNPN and CDR2 SVGIG (reference sequence). This CDR3 has 12 residues. CDR3 DNA sequence: TGTGCCTGGAGTTTGGGAGGCCAGCCCCAGCATTTT. As protein: CAWSLGGQPQHF.

The J gene is TRBJ2-7, the V gene TRBV19; 7 bases match TRBD2. Germline V gene sequence: CDR1 LNHDA, CDR2 SQIVND (reference sequence). This CDR3 has 14 amino acids. Losses at the gene ends were 3 bases for V and 4 bases for J; bases not matched to a gene: 6. The CDR3 protein is CASSIGGGRYEQYF. DNA of the CDR3: TGTGCCAGTAGTATCGGCGGGGGAAGGTACGAGCAGTACTTC.

The CDR3 loop is CASAPGQGFTEAFF. CDR3 nucleotides: TGCGCCAGCGCCCCGGGACAGGGTTTTACTGAAGCTTTCTTT. The chain carries TRBV5-1 and TRBJ1-1, with TRBD1 matching 9 bases. V gave up 7 bases and J gave up 5 bases; unmatched junction bases: 9. Germline CDR1 is SGHRS and CDR2 is YFSETQ. The CDR3 is 14 amino acids. The variable domain in full, with the rest retrieved from reference TRBV5-1 and TRBJ1-1, is KAGVTQTPRYLIKTRGQQVTLSCSPISGHRSVSWYQQTPGQGLQFLFEYFSETQRNKGNFPGRFSGRQFSNSRSEMNVSTLELGDSALYLCASAPGQGFTEAFFGQGTRLTVV.

This clone has just one count. The V gene is TRBV6-6, the J gene TRBJ2-1, with a tentative D call TRBD1 (5 bases). V was pared by 2 bases and J by 7 bases, with 9 bases between. The CDR3 runs 13 residues. Germline V gene data show CDR1 as MNHNY and CDR2 as SVGAGI (reference sequence). This chain's CDR3 is CASSYQGRNEQFF. The CDR3 DNA reads TGTGCCAGCAGTTACCAGGGTCGGAATGAGCAGTTCTTC.

The V gene is TRBV28, the J gene TRBJ2-7, with D unresolved. This CDR3 is built from 12 residues. V lost 3 bases and J lost 4, with 7 bases in between. Germline V gene sequence: CDR1 MDHEN, CDR2 SYDVKM. The CDR3 sequence: CASSLVQYEQYF. The CDR3 bases are TGTGCCAGCAGTTTGGTTCAGTACGAGCAGTACTTC.

V gene TRBV30 combines with J gene TRBJ1-5; D is possibly TRBD1 (5 bases). The germline CDR1 and CDR2 sequences are GTSNPN and SVGIG (reference sequence). Trimming pared 2 bases from V and 6 bases from J, leaving 11 bases between. The CDR3 runs 13 residues. CDR3 DNA sequence: TGTGCCTGGAGTACTCAGGGAGGTCAGCCCCAGCATTTT. It translates to CAWSTQGGQPQHF.

With respect to this clone: This same CDR3 is encoded by further DNA sequences in the sample. This sequence joins TRBV5-6 and TRBJ1-5; 10 bases are shared with TRBD1. The germline gives CDR1 SGHDT, CDR2 YYEEEE. V shed 0 bases, J shed 2 bases, and the junction held 2 bases outside the gene matches. This CDR3 has 16 amino acids. The CDR3 sequence: CASSLGQGAGNQPQHF. The CDR3 region has the DNA TGTGCCAGCAGCTTGGGACAGGGGGCAGGCAATCAGCCCCAGCATTTT.

This clone was detected only once. Here the CDR3 reads CASNPGQGIWNTEAFF. The CDR3 DNA reads as TGTGCCAGCAATCCGGGACAGGGAATCTGGAACACTGAAGCTTTCTTT. The chain couples TRBV28 to TRBJ1-1, with 9 nucleotides matching TRBD1. The V gene's germline CDR1 is MDHEN and CDR2 SYDVKM. Germline trimming cut 7 bases from V and 1 base from J; bases unmatched to any gene: 10. The CDR3 is made up of 16 amino acids.

The chain carries TRBV5-1 and TRBJ1-2; the match to TRBD1 covers 7 bases. V lost 4 bases and J lost 3; bases outside the gene matches: 3. Germline V gene lookup returns CDR1 SGHRS and CDR2 YFSETQ. The CDR3 is 13 residues long. The CDR3 protein is CASSPQGYYGYTF. Here the CDR3 DNA reads TGCGCCAGCAGCCCACAGGGGTACTATGGCTACACCTTC.

The chain is built from TRBV5-1 and TRBJ1-5, with a tentative D call TRBD1 (5 bases). Germline assignment: CDR1 SGHRS and CDR2 YFSETQ. The V end lost 4 bases, the J end lost 7 bases, and 12 bases lay between the germline ends. The CDR3 contains 13 residues. Here the CDR3 DNA reads TGCGCCAGCAGCCCCGAAGGGGAACAGCCCCAGCATTTT. Translation: CASSPEGEQPQHF. The full variable domain, in which reference TRBV5-1 and TRBJ1-5 provide the parts outside the CDR3, is KAGVTQTPRYLIKTRGQQVTLSCSPISGHRSVSWYQQTPGQGLQFLFEYFSETQRNKGNFPGRFSGRQFSNSRSEMNVSTLELGDSALYLCASSPEGEQPQHFGDGTRLSIL.

This clone appeared a few times. This rearrangement joins TRBV6-1 to TRBJ1-2, with 7 nucleotides matching TRBD1. The CDR3 covers 13 residues. Germline V gives CDR1 MNHNS, CDR2 SASEGT. Unmatched junction bases numbered 5, after V lost 6 bases and J lost 4 bases. The CDR3 DNA follows: TGTGCCAGCAGGACAGGACAGGTCTATGGCTACACCTTC. This sequence encodes CASRTGQVYGYTF.

The V call is TRBV7-6, the J call TRBJ2-7; 7 bases are a match to TRBD1. Germline V gene sequence: CDR1 SGHVS, CDR2 FNYEAQ. The CDR3 length is 14 residues. V lost 5 bases and J lost 5; bases outside the gene matches: 9. In DNA form, the CDR3 reads TGTGCCAGCAGCCGTGGGACAGATCCGGACGAGCAGTACTTC. It specifies CASSRGTDPDEQYF.

V usage is TRBV10-3 and J usage is TRBJ2-6, with TRBD1 identical over 7 bases. The germline V gene has CDR1 ENHRY and CDR2 SYGVKD. CDR3 length equals 13 residues. The CDR3 region is CVAGGSGANVLTF. The DNA of the CDR3 is TGTGTGGCAGGGGGCTCTGGGGCCAACGTCCTGACTTTC.

The chain joins TRBV2 to TRBJ2-7; no firm D call. This CDR3 is built from 14 residues. Germline assignment: CDR1 SNHLY and CDR2 FYNNEI. V lost 2 bases, J lost 0 bases, and 8 bases lay in between. DNA of the CDR3: TGTGCCAGCAGTGAACGGTCGAGCTCCTACGAGCAGTACTTC. This codes for CASSERSSSYEQYF.

A single count supports this clone. The chain recombines TRBV2 with TRBJ1-5; TRBD1 might be the D (5 bases). Germline CDR1 reads SNHLY; CDR2 reads FYNNEI. The CDR3 sequence is 13 residues long. V was clipped by 8 bases and J by 8 bases, with 16 bases between them. The CDR3 bases are TGTGCCAGCTTTAGACAGCCCCATGAGCCCCAGCATTTT. It specifies CASFRQPHEPQHF.

The CDR3 DNA follows: TGTGCCAGCAGTGATGGGACAGGGCAGTCAGATACGCAGTATTTT. This gives the protein CASSDGTGQSDTQYF. The V call is TRBV2, the J call TRBJ2-3, with 9 bases aligning to TRBD1. J was trimmed by 4 bases and V by 3 bases; bases with no gene match: 5. Looked up from germline, CDR1 is SNHLY and CDR2 is FYNNEI. There are 15 residues in the CDR3.

Remarks on this clone: Other DNA sequences within the sample encode an identical CDR3. V and J are TRBV5-1 and TRBJ2-3, with a weak D call TRBD2 (7 bases). The CDR3 length is 15 residues. Germline V gene lookup returns CDR1 SGHRS and CDR2 YFSETQ. V dropped 4 bases and J dropped 0 bases, with 12 bases sitting between them. CDR3 sequence: CASSLRGASTDTQYF. As DNA, the CDR3 is TGCGCCAGCAGCCTTCGGGGGGCGAGCACAGATACGCAGTATTTT.

This clone was observed a few times. This chain uses TRBV7-9 with TRBJ2-7, with 8 nucleotides matching TRBD2. The CDR3 contains 14 residues. The V and J ends lost 5 bases and 6 bases, in that order; junction bases with no gene match: 9. Germline V gene sequence: CDR1 SEHNR, CDR2 FQNEAQ (reference sequence). CDR3 sequence (DNA): TGTGCCAGCAGCCCCCGGGGACTAGTGGTCGAGCAGTACTTC. It encodes CASSPRGLVVEQYF.

This sequence joins TRBV5-1 and TRBJ1-4; 9 bases are shared with TRBD1. The CDR3 extends over 15 amino acids. Germline lookup yields CDR1 SGHRS and CDR2 YFSETQ. The J segment lost 4 bases and the V segment lost 3 bases, leaving 4 bases of the junction unmatched. CDR3 in amino acids: CASSWGDRVNEKLFF. CDR3 DNA: TGCGCCAGCAGCTGGGGGGACAGGGTTAATGAAAAACTGTTTTTT.

J is TRBJ2-2 and V is TRBV14, with 10 positions matching TRBD2. Germline V gives CDR1 SGHDN, CDR2 FVKESK. The CDR3 totals 16 residues. Unmatched junction bases numbered 11, after V lost 6 bases and J lost 7 bases. The CDR3 here is CASRKERPSGGGELFF. CDR3 nucleotide sequence: TGTGCCAGCAGGAAGGAACGGCCTAGCGGGGGCGGGGAGCTGTTTTTT.